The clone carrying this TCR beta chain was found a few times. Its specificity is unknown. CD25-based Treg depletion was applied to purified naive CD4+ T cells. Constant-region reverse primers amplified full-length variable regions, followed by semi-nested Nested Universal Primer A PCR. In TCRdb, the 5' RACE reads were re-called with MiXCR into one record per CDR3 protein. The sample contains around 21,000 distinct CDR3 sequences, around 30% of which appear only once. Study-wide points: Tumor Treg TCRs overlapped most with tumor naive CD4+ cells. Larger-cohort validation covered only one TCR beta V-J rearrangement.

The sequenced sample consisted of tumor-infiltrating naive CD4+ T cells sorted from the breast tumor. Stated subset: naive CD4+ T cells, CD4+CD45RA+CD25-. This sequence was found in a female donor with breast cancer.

CDR3 nucleotide sequence: TGTGCCAGCAGTCTACCCGGGACGGAGGATCAGCCCCAGCATTTT. Its translation: CASSLPGTEDQPQHF. V and J are TRBV6-1 and TRBJ1-5, with D possibly being TRBD1 (5 bases). With 5 bases removed from V and 5 bases from J, the gap between germline ends came to 16 bases. CDR3 length: 15 residues. Germline assignment: CDR1 MNHNS and CDR2 SASEGT.